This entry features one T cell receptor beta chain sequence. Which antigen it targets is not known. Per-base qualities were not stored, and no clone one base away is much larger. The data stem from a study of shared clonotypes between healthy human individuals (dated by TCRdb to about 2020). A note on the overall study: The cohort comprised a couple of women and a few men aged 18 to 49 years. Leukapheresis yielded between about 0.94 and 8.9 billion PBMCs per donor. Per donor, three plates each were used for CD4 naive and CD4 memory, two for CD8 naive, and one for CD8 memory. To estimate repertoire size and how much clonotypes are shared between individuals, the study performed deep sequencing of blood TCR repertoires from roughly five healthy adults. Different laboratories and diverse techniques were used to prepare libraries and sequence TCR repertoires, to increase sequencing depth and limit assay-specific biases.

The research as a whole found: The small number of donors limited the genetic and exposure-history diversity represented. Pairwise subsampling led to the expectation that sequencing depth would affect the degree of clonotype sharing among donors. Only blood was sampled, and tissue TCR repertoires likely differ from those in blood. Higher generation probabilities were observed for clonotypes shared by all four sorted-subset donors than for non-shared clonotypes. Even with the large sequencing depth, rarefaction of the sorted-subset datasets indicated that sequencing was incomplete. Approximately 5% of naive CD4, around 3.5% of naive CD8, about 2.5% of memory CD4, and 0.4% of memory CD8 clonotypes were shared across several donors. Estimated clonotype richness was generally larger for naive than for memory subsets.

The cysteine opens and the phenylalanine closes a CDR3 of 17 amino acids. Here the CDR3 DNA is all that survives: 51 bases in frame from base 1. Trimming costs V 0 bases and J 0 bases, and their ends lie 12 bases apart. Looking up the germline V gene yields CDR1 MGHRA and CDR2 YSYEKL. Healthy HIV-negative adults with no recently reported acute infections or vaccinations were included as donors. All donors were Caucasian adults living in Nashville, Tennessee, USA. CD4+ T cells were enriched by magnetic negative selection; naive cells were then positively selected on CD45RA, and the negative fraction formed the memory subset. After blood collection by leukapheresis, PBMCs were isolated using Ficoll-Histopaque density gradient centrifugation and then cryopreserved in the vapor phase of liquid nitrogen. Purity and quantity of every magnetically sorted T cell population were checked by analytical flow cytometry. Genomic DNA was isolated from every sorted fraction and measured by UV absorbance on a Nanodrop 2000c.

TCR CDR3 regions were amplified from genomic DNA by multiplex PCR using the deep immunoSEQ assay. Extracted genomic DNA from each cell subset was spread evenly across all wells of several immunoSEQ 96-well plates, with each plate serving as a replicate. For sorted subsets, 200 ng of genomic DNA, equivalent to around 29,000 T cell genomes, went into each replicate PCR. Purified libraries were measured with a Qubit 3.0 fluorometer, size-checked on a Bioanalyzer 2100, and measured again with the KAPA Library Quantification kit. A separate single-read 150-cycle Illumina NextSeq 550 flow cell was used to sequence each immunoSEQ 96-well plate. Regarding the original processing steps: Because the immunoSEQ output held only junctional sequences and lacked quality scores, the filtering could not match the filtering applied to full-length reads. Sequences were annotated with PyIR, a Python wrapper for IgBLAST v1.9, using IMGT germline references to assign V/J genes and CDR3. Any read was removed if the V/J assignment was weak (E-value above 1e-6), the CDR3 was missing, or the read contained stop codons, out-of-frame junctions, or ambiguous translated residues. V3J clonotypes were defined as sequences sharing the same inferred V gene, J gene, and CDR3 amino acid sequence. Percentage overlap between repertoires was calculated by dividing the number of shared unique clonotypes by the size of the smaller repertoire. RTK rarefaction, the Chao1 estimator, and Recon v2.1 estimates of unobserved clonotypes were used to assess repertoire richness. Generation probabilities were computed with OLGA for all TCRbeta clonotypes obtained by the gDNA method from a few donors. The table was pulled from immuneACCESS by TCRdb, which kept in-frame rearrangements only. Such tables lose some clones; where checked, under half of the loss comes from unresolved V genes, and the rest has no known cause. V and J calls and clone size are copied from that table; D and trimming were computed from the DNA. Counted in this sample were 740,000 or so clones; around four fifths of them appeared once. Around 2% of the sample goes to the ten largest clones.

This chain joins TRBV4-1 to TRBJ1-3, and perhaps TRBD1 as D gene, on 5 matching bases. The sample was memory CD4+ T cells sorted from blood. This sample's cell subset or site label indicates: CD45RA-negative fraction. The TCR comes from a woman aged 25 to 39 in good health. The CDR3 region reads CASSQDLRGSSGNTIYF. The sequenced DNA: TGCGCCAGCAGCCAAGATCTTCGGGGGAGCTCTGGAAACACCATATATTTT.